A single sample gave rise to the 9 T cell receptor beta chains below, sequenced in a study of shared clonotypes between healthy human individuals. Assay used: immunoSEQ multiplex PCR; TCRdb lists only in-frame clones, some missing. The sample shows about 1.1 million clones, about 72% of them seen only once. The specimen sequenced was memory CD4+ T cells from PBMCs. This sample's subset: CD45RA-negative fraction. Source of these receptors: a man between 18 and 35 years old in good health. Some clones in this sample may be carry-over from other donors' samples.

The rearrangement uses TRBV2 and TRBJ2-7; 8 bases agree with TRBD1. V lost 6 bases to trimming and J lost 5 bases; unmatched junction nucleotides: 3. This CDR3 is built from 12 residues. Germline CDR1 reads SNHLY; CDR2 reads FYNNEI. CDR3 nucleotide sequence: TGTGCCAGCAGAACGACAGGGGACGAGCAGTACTTC. This translates into CASRTTGDEQYF. The entire variable domain, with the rest obtained from reference TRBV2 and TRBJ2-7, is as follows: EPEVTQTPSHQVTQMGQEVILRCVPISNHLYFYWYRQILGQKVEFLVSFYNNEISEKSEIFDDQFSVERPDGSNFTLKIRSTKLEDSAMYFCASRTTGDEQYFGPGTRLTVT.

This clone was picked up many times. The chain employs TRBV6-1 and TRBJ1-5, with D tentatively TRBD1 (6 bases). The CDR3 is 14 residues long. Germline V gene sequence: CDR1 MNHNS, CDR2 SASEGT. Trimming cost V 10 bases and J 7 bases, with 20 bases left between them. CDR3 nucleotides: TGTGCCACAGATACAGGGATGGGCACCCAGCCCCAGCATTTT. Amino acid sequence: CATDTGMGTQPQHF.

A remark on this clone: Other DNA sequences of this sample code for an identical CDR3. The V call is TRBV10-3, the J call TRBJ2-7, with D perhaps matching TRBD2 (5 bases). Germline values: CDR1 ENHRY, CDR2 SYGVKD. This CDR3 spans 11 amino acids. V lost 4 bases to trimming and J lost 4 bases, with 5 bases between them. As DNA, the CDR3 is TGTGCCATCAGTGGGACTTACGAGCAGTACTTC. This gives the protein CAISGTYEQYF.

This chain links TRBV4-3 with TRBJ2-1; 8 bases match TRBD2. The germline V gene has CDR1 LGHNA and CDR2 YSLEER. The J segment lost 10 bases and the V segment lost 0 bases, leaving 17 bases of the junction unmatched. The CDR3 length is 18 residues. CDR3 sequence: CASSQDRRTSNRAWEQFF. As DNA, the CDR3 is TGCGCCAGCAGCCAAGATCGCCGGACTAGCAACAGGGCCTGGGAGCAGTTCTTC.

This clone was recorded only once. The chain employs TRBV13 and TRBJ1-2; D is unclear. CDR3 length: 16 residues. The V and J ends lost 1 base and 4 bases respectively, with 16 bases between them. Germline-derived CDR1 and CDR2 are PRHDT and FYEKMQ (reference sequence). The CDR3 loop is CASSLETRSLSYGYTF. Here the CDR3 DNA reads TGTGCCAGCAGCTTAGAGACGAGGTCCCTCTCCTATGGCTACACCTTC.

In this sample, this clone turned up once. The chain couples TRBV5-1 to TRBJ2-5; 7 bases agree with TRBD2. V lost 2 bases, J lost 4 bases, and 14 bases stayed unmatched. Germline V gene data show CDR1 as SGHRS and CDR2 as YFSETQ. The CDR3 sequence is 17 residues long. The CDR3 sequence is CASSFLPGLSSGETQYF. Here the CDR3 DNA reads TGCGCCAGCAGCTTTCTCCCGGGACTAAGTTCGGGAGAGACCCAGTACTTC.

V gene TRBV7-2 combines with J gene TRBJ1-1; the match to TRBD1 covers 9 bases. Losses at the gene ends were 7 bases for V and 3 bases for J; bases not matched to a gene: 6. CDR1 and CDR2 (germline): SGHTA, FQGNSA. The CDR3 runs to 14 residues. The CDR3 spells CASNRQGGYTEAFF. Written as DNA, the CDR3 is TGTGCCAGCAACCGACAGGGGGGCTACACTGAAGCTTTCTTT.

V usage is TRBV7-2 and J usage is TRBJ2-7; D not resolved. V gave up 1 base and J gave up 1 base, with 8 bases separating them. The CDR3 is 14 amino acids. In germline, CDR1 is SGHTA, CDR2 FQGNSA. The CDR3: CASSLDSQSYEQYF. DNA of the CDR3: TGTGCCAGCAGCTTAGACTCTCAATCCTACGAGCAGTACTTC.

This chain links TRBV5-8 with TRBJ1-5, with 9 bases fitting TRBD1. The V gene end was trimmed by 2 bases and the J gene end by 12 bases; junction bases not matched to a gene: 9. This CDR3 has 14 residues. Germline assignment: CDR1 SGHTS and CDR2 YDEGEE. In nucleotides, the CDR3 is TGTGCCAGCAGCTTCCATGGACAGGGGCGCCTCCAGCATTTT. As protein: CASSFHGQGRLQHF.